This TCR beta chain was identified during a study of blood T cell repertoires in COVID-19. This CDR3 spans 14 amino acids. The V gene's germline CDR1 is SQVTM and CDR2 ANQGSEA. Categorization into cohorts depended on clinical history that participants reported. As processed by the authors: By means of reference gene primer amplification, nucleated cell counts were estimated. TCRdb's copy holds only in-frame clones and misses some; the assay was immunoSEQ multiplex PCR. D and trimming were read from the DNA, whereas the V and J calls and clone size are those reported in that table. This table has 300,000 or so clones, about 86% appearing once. Of note for this clone: Germline and junction disagree at one end, which may indicate a read error.

This receptor was obtained from a woman in her 40s with acute COVID-19. Specimen: PBMCs or T cells enriched from blood (not recorded which). The rearrangement uses TRBV29-1 and TRBJ2-1; 7 nucleotides match TRBD1. The CDR3 DNA is TGCAGCGCGGGGACAGACGAGATCTACCATGAGCAGTTCTTC. Residues: CSAGTDEIYHEQFF.